These 32 T cell receptor beta chains share one sample of origin, sequenced in a study of identical twins. Using its own MiXCR run on the 5' RACE reads, TCRdb lists one record per CDR3 protein. There are 650,000 to 800,000 distinct CDR3 sequences in the sample; 8.5% to 9% occur only once, and roughly 0.9% lies in the top ten. The data also belong to a second study, concerning yellow fever vaccine responses in identical twins.

The sample was PBMCs. Receptor source: a woman aged 18-30 years in good health.

This clonotype was detected only a few times. CDR3 amino acids: CASLGTGGPDTQYF. CDR3 coding DNA: TGTGCCAGCCTCGGGACAGGGGGGCCCGATACGCAGTATTTT. The rearrangement uses TRBV12-3 or TRBV12-4 and TRBJ2-3; 11 nucleotides align to TRBD1. The CDR3 contains 14 residues. V lost 8 bases and J lost 6; bases outside the gene matches: 7.

This clonotype has at least ten counts. The V call is TRBV28, the J call TRBJ1-1, with D possibly matching TRBD1 (6 bases). With 3 bases removed from V and 1 base from J, the gap between germline ends came to 9 bases. CDR1 and CDR2 from the germline V gene are MDHEN and SYDVKM. The CDR3 extends over 14 amino acids. The CDR3 region is CASSLKGGNTEAFF. As DNA, the CDR3 is TGTGCCAGCAGTTTGAAAGGGGGGAACACTGAAGCTTTCTTT.

The sample holds many counts of this clonotype. The rearrangement links TRBV4-3 to TRBJ2-2, with 9 bases fitting TRBD2. This CDR3 has 15 residues. V trimming: 5 bases; J trimming: 5 bases; junction bases outside the gene matches: 6. CDR1 and CDR2 from the germline V gene are LGHNA and YSLEER. The CDR3 DNA reads TGCGCCAGCAGCAGTAGCGGGGGATATACCGGGGAGCTGTTTTTT. Translated: CASSSSGGYTGELFF.

V usage is TRBV20-1 and J usage is TRBJ2-5, with 11 bases identical to TRBD2. The CDR3 totals 13 residues. The V gene end was trimmed by 5 bases and the J gene end by 5 bases; junction bases not matched to a gene: 4. CDR1 and CDR2 (germline): DFQATT, SNEGSKA (reference sequence). The CDR3 DNA is TGCAGTGCTTCTAGCGGGGGGTTGGAGACCCAGTACTTC. It yields the protein CSASSGGLETQYF.

The chain uses TRBV9 and TRBJ2-3; weak D call: TRBD2 (7 bases). The CDR3 has 15 amino acids. V lost 4 bases and J 4 bases, leaving 16 bases between the germline ends. Per germline, CDR1 SGDLS and CDR2 YYNGEE. The CDR3 here is CASSSRGGEADTQYF. The CDR3 DNA reads TGTGCCAGCAGCTCAAGGGGGGGGGAGGCAGATACGCAGTATTTT.

The table lists this clonotype with a few counts. The chain is built from TRBV6-1 and TRBJ2-1; 10 bases line up with TRBD2. J lost 5 bases, V lost 6 bases, and 13 bases had no gene match. CDR3 length equals 17 residues. Germline values: CDR1 MNHNS, CDR2 SASEGT. The CDR3 region is CASRQREGRGPHNEQFF. For the CDR3, the DNA is TGTGCCAGCAGACAGCGGGAGGGCCGAGGGCCACACAATGAGCAGTTCTTC.

This clonotype has a handful of counts. This chain uses TRBV5-4 with TRBJ2-5, with TRBD2 identical over 8 bases. The junction had 2 bases not matched to a gene; V was cut back by 2 bases and J by 5 bases. The CDR3 extends over 13 amino acids. Germline V gene sequence: CDR1 SGHNT, CDR2 YYREEE (reference sequence). The CDR3 loop is CASSLIAGETQYF. The CDR3 coding sequence is TGTGCCAGCAGCTTAATAGCGGGGGAGACCCAGTACTTC.

This clonotype occurred a few times. This sequence joins TRBV15 and TRBJ2-5; D not resolved. Per germline, CDR1 LNHNV and CDR2 YYDKDF (reference sequence). Deletions cut 0 bases from V and 8 bases from J, with 10 bases between. This CDR3 is built from 13 residues. CDR3 DNA: TGTGCCACCAGCAGAGAGGGTGGTTCTACCCAGTACTTC. Its translation is CATSREGGSTQYF. Together with reference TRBV15 and TRBJ2-5, the CDR3 gives the full variable domain: DAMVIQNPRYQVTQFGKPVTLSCSQTLNHNVMYWYQQKSSQAPKLLFHYYDKDFNNEADTPDNFQSRRPNTSFCFLDIRSPGLGDTAMYLCATSREGGSTQYFGPGTRLLVL.

This clonotype was found a few times. J is TRBJ1-2 and V is TRBV7-9; 7 nucleotides match TRBD1. J gave up 7 bases and V 5 bases, and 16 bases lay outside the gene matches. CDR3 length equals 16 residues. CDR1 is SEHNR and CDR2 is FQNEAQ in the germline V gene (reference sequence). CDR3 nucleotide sequence: TGTGCCAGCAGCCTCGGACAGGCCCTTAGAGTTTCTGGCTACACCTTC. Its protein is CASSLGQALRVSGYTF. The whole variable domain, filled in from reference TRBV7-9 and TRBJ1-2, reads DTGVSQNPRHKITKRGQNVTFRCDPISEHNRLYWYRQTLGQGPEFLTYFQNEAQLEKSRLLSDRFSAERPKGSFSTLEIQRTEQGDSAMYLCASSLGQALRVSGYTFGSGTRLTVV.

The genes are TRBV7-2 and TRBJ2-1; D might be TRBD2 (6 bases). V was shortened by 4 bases and J by 0 bases, with 10 bases between the two germline ends. CDR1 is SGHTA, CDR2 FQGNSA, per germline. The CDR3 has 15 residues. The CDR3 sequence is CASSSSASSYNEQFF. The CDR3 region has the DNA TGTGCCAGCAGCTCTAGCGCCAGCTCCTACAATGAGCAGTTCTTC. The full variable domain, completed using reference TRBV7-2 and TRBJ2-1, is GAGVSQSPSNKVTEKGKDVELRCDPISGHTALYWYRQSLGQGLEFLIYFQGNSAPDKSGLPSDRFSAERTGGSVSTLTIQRTQQEDSAVYLCASSSSASSYNEQFFGPGTRLTVL.

J is TRBJ2-1 and V is TRBV11-2; TRBD2 matches 9 bases. Germline CDR1 SGHAT, CDR2 FQNNGV. The CDR3 totals 18 residues. Trimming at V came to 5 bases and at J to 5 bases, leaving 16 bases not matched to a gene. The CDR3 nucleotides are TGTGCCAGCAGCCCAGGCCCTCTCGGCGGGGGGGCCCACAATGAGCAGTTCTTC. Translation: CASSPGPLGGGAHNEQFF.

The rearrangement links TRBV29-1 to TRBJ1-1, with 9 nucleotides matching TRBD1. The CDR3 extends over 13 amino acids. Germline assignment: CDR1 SQVTM and CDR2 ANQGSEA. V lost 2 bases and J lost 6; bases outside the gene matches: 4. In DNA, the CDR3 is TGCAGCGTTGAAACAGGGGGCATCGCTGAAGCTTTCTTT. Protein: CSVETGGIAEAFF.

This clonotype was observed a few times. The genes are TRBV3-1 and TRBJ1-4, with D perhaps TRBD1 (5 bases). CDR3 length: 15 amino acids. V was clipped by 4 bases and J by 2 bases, with 11 bases between them. Germline CDR1 is LGHDT and CDR2 is YNNKEL (reference sequence). CDR3 sequence: CASSPTRQTNEKLFF. The CDR3, as DNA: TGTGCCAGCAGCCCAACCCGACAGACTAATGAAAAACTGTTTTTT.

CDR3 nucleotides: TGTGCCAGCAGCCAAGAACGAGCGTCAGTACAAGAGACCCAGTACTTC. Its protein product is CASSQERASVQETQYF. This rearrangement joins TRBV14 to TRBJ2-5; D gene unclear. The CDR3 spans 16 residues. CDR1 and CDR2 from the germline V gene are SGHDN and FVKESK. The V end lost 0 bases, the J end lost 2 bases, and 13 bases lay between the germline ends. Together with reference TRBV14 and TRBJ2-5, the CDR3 gives the full variable domain: EAGVTQFPSHSVIEKGQTVTLRCDPISGHDNLYWYRRVMGKEIKFLLHFVKESKQDESGMPNNRFLAERTGGTYSTLKVQPAELEDSGVYFCASSQERASVQETQYFGPGTRLLVL.

At least ten counts were recorded for this clonotype. The chain combines TRBV11-2 with TRBJ2-1; D is uncertain. The CDR3 covers 15 residues. Trimming cost V 0 bases and J 2 bases, with 8 bases left between them. Germline loops: CDR1 SGHAT, CDR2 FQNNGV. The CDR3 sequence is CASSLDPTPYNEQFF. Here the CDR3 DNA reads TGTGCCAGCAGCTTAGATCCCACCCCCTACAATGAGCAGTTCTTC.

In this sample, this clonotype turned up a few times. The J gene is TRBJ2-1, the V gene TRBV5-1, with a possible D match to TRBD1 (6 bases). The CDR3 length is 13 residues. Trimming left V 6 bases short and J 8 bases short, with 15 bases between. CDR1 SGHRS and CDR2 YFSETQ come from the germline V gene. CDR3 DNA: TGCGCCAGCATGCCAGGACAGTCCGATGAGCAGTTCTTC. Protein: CASMPGQSDEQFF.

This sequence joins TRBV6-5 and TRBJ2-3, with no clear D. The germline gives CDR1 MNHEY, CDR2 SVGAGI. The V end was cut by 1 base, the J end by 5 bases, with 7 bases between. This CDR3 is 13 amino acids long. DNA for the CDR3: TGTGCCAGCAGTTACTTCATCGGAGATACGCAGTATTTT. Translating it yields CASSYFIGDTQYF.

This rearrangement joins TRBV30 to TRBJ2-3; no clear D. The CDR3 contains 12 residues. The germline V gene has CDR1 GTSNPN and CDR2 SVGIG (reference sequence). V was cut by 3 bases and J by 6 bases, with 10 bases left in between. The CDR3 spells CAWSTRWDTQYF. Here the CDR3 DNA reads TGTGCCTGGAGCACCCGTTGGGATACGCAGTATTTT.

The table lists this clonotype with a few counts. The rearrangement links TRBV20-1 to TRBJ2-5; 7 bases agree with TRBD1. The germline gives CDR1 DFQATT, CDR2 SNEGSKA (reference sequence). CDR3 length: 15 residues. Trimming took 0 bases from V and 5 from J; bases not matched to a gene: 9. The CDR3 is CSARDLQGRVETQYF. DNA of the CDR3: TGCAGTGCTAGAGATCTACAGGGGAGAGTCGAGACCCAGTACTTC.

Only a few counts were recorded for this clonotype. This chain joins TRBV27 and TRBJ2-7, with D perhaps TRBD1 (7 bases). Trimming pared 7 bases from V and 4 bases from J, leaving 14 bases between. Germline V gene data show CDR1 as MNHEY and CDR2 as SMNVEV (reference sequence). The CDR3 extends over 13 amino acids. For the CDR3, the DNA is TGTGCCAGCAAAGACAGGGAGGAGTACGAGCAGTACTTC. It translates to CASKDREEYEQYF.

In this sample, this clonotype turned up a few times. In DNA, the CDR3 is TGTGCCAGCAGCCCCGGGACTAGCGGGAGGGCGGGAGATACGCAGTATTTT. The encoded protein is CASSPGTSGRAGDTQYF. The chain carries TRBV7-2 and TRBJ2-3; 16 bases are a match to TRBD2. V lost 5 bases to trimming and J lost 5 bases; unmatched junction nucleotides: 7. Looked up from germline, CDR1 is SGHTA and CDR2 is FQGNSA. The length of the CDR3 is 17 residues.

This clonotype was counted ten times or more. This sequence joins TRBV28 and TRBJ2-3, with 8 bases that match TRBD2. CDR3 length: 15 residues. Trimming at V came to 2 bases and at J to 6 bases, leaving 7 bases not matched to a gene. Looked up from germline, CDR1 is MDHEN and CDR2 is SYDVKM. The CDR3 reads CASSLRSGGGDTQYF. CDR3 sequence (DNA): TGTGCCAGCAGTTTAAGGTCGGGAGGGGGGGATACGCAGTATTTT.

The rearrangement joins TRBV29-1 to TRBJ2-3; 7 bases fit TRBD2. Germline V gene lookup returns CDR1 SQVTM and CDR2 ANQGSEA. Trimming at V came to 0 bases and at J to 5 bases, leaving 14 bases not matched to a gene. The CDR3 loop spans 17 amino acids. CDR3 loop: CSVEETAGGSRIDTQYF. As DNA, the CDR3 is TGCAGCGTTGAAGAGACCGCCGGCGGGAGTCGTATAGATACGCAGTATTTT.

The V gene is TRBV20-1, the J gene TRBJ2-7; D call uncertain. V gave up 3 bases and J gave up 2 bases, with 11 bases separating them. CDR3 length: 13 residues. Germline CDR1 reads DFQATT; CDR2 reads SNEGSKA (reference sequence). CDR3 DNA sequence: TGCAGTGCTAGCTGGATCGTTACCTACGAGCAGTACTTC. Amino acid sequence: CSASWIVTYEQYF.

This clonotype was counted between two and nine times. This chain links TRBV12-3 or TRBV12-4 with TRBJ2-3; no firm D call. There are 17 residues in the CDR3. The V end was cut by 4 bases, the J end by 5 bases, with 22 bases between. The chain's CDR3 is CASSWDSFVRTGDTQYF. CDR3 nucleotides: TGTGCCAGCAGTTGGGATAGCTTCGTAAGAACCGGAGATACGCAGTATTTT.

This clonotype appeared a few times. V is TRBV27 and J is TRBJ2-1; the match to TRBD2 covers 11 bases. CDR3 length: 19 amino acids. Per germline, CDR1 MNHEY and CDR2 SMNVEV (reference sequence). Germline trimming cut 4 bases from V and 2 bases from J; bases unmatched to any gene: 13. The CDR3 loop reads CASSSDLLGTSGPYNEQFF. The DNA of the CDR3 is TGTGCCAGCAGTTCCGACCTCCTAGGGACTAGCGGTCCCTACAATGAGCAGTTCTTC.

This clonotype was seen more than once but under ten times. The genes are TRBV9 and TRBJ2-1; D remains ambiguous. The germline CDR1 and CDR2 sequences are SGDLS and YYNGEE. V was cut by 3 bases and J by 0 bases, with 7 bases left in between. This CDR3 has 14 amino acids. The CDR3 sequence is CASSATSSYNEQFF. The CDR3 DNA reads TGTGCCAGCAGCGCTACGAGCTCCTACAATGAGCAGTTCTTC.

In this sample, this clonotype turned up many times. The V and J genes are TRBV5-6 and TRBJ2-1, with 8 positions matching TRBD2. V lost 4 bases, J lost 7 bases, and 10 bases stayed unmatched. Germline V gene sequence: CDR1 SGHDT, CDR2 YYEEEE. The CDR3 spans 15 residues. CDR3 loop: CASSPAGALGNEQFF. DNA for the CDR3: TGTGCCAGCAGCCCAGCGGGAGCTTTGGGTAATGAGCAGTTCTTC.

The CDR3 here is CASSFGTNSPLHF. For the CDR3, the DNA is TGTGCCAGCAGTTTCGGTACGAATTCACCCCTCCACTTT. This chain joins TRBV12-3 or TRBV12-4 and TRBJ1-6; no reliable D call. The CDR3 is made up of 13 amino acids. The V end was cut by 3 bases, the J end by 7 bases, with 7 bases between.

This chain uses TRBV20-1 with TRBJ2-3, with 15 bases aligning to TRBD2. V lost 5 bases and J lost 2; bases outside the gene matches: 14. There are 19 residues in the CDR3. Germline CDR1 and CDR2: DFQATT and SNEGSKA (reference sequence). Here the CDR3 reads CSAADPGTSGRRPTDTQYF. As DNA, the CDR3 is TGCAGTGCTGCAGACCCCGGGACTAGCGGGAGGAGGCCCACAGATACGCAGTATTTT.

CDR3 sequence: CASSLGRGGPDTQYF. In DNA form, the CDR3 reads TGTGCCAGCAGTTTGGGGCGGGGGGGCCCAGATACGCAGTATTTT. This chain links TRBV12-3 or TRBV12-4 with TRBJ2-3; 9 nucleotides match TRBD2. V lost 3 bases to trimming and J lost 4 bases; unmatched junction nucleotides: 5. This CDR3 is 15 amino acids long.

The gene calls are TRBV19 and TRBJ1-5; D remains unclear. V lost 6 bases, J lost 3 bases, and 9 bases lay in between. Per the germline V gene, CDR1 is LNHDA and CDR2 is SQIVND (reference sequence). CDR3 size: 13 residues. The CDR3: CASSPKINQPQHF. DNA of the CDR3: TGTGCCAGTAGCCCCAAAATCAATCAGCCCCAGCATTTT.